The 14 T cell receptor beta chains below come from one sample, sequenced in a study of blood T cell repertoires in COVID-19. The repertoire was sequenced with immunoSEQ multiplex PCR; TCRdb's copy has only in-frame clones and lacks some. The sample lists about 170,000 clones; roughly 85% were seen once. The sequencing input was peripheral blood. The receptor set was obtained from a human donor with acute or convalescent COVID-19. The donor label of this sample is uncertain.

This rearrangement joins TRBV9 to TRBJ1-3, with D tentatively TRBD1 (5 bases). Between the trimmed V and J ends, which lost 0 bases and 0 bases, there was a span of 10 bases. The CDR3 spans 16 residues. CDR1 SGDLS and CDR2 YYNGEE come from the germline V gene. CDR3 protein: CASSVDPGPSGNTIYF. The DNA of the CDR3 is TGTGCCAGCAGCGTAGACCCAGGGCCCTCTGGAAACACCATATATTTT.

V and J are TRBV29-1 and TRBJ2-7; 8 bases align to TRBD1. Trimming at V came to 5 bases and at J to 2 bases, leaving 5 bases not matched to a gene. Per germline, CDR1 SQVTM and CDR2 ANQGSEA. There are 13 residues in the CDR3. CDR3 protein: CSVQGQVPYEQYF. CDR3 DNA sequence: TGCAGCGTTCAGGGACAGGTCCCCTACGAGCAGTACTTC.

The rearrangement joins TRBV2 to TRBJ1-6, with 8 bases identical to TRBD1. The CDR3 is 16 residues long. Germline values: CDR1 SNHLY, CDR2 FYNNEI. With V trimmed by 8 bases and J by 7 bases, 13 bases remained unmatched. The CDR3 coding sequence is TGTGCCAGCCGATACTACAGGGGGGCCGACAATTCACCCCTCCACTTT. This codes for CASRYYRGADNSPLHF.

This chain uses TRBV2 with TRBJ1-2, with 12 positions matching TRBD1. The CDR3 runs to 16 residues. The V segment lost 4 bases and the J segment 4 bases; nucleotides outside the gene matches: 7. Germline V gene data show CDR1 as SNHLY and CDR2 as FYNNEI. The CDR3 sequence is CASSGDRGLRGYGYTF. In nucleotides, the CDR3 is TGTGCCAGCAGTGGGGACAGGGGGCTTCGCGGCTATGGCTACACCTTC.

The chain is built from TRBV6-5 and TRBJ2-6; D might be TRBD1 (6 bases). Germline CDR1 is MNHEY and CDR2 is SVGAGI. This CDR3 comprises 15 residues. V was pared by 6 bases and J by 0 bases, with 9 bases between. This CDR3 is CASSGQSSGANVLTF. The CDR3 nucleotides are TGTGCCAGCAGCGGACAGAGCTCTGGGGCCAACGTCCTGACTTTC.

Remarks on this clone: One junction end does not reproduce the germline sequence, and a read error may be involved. V gene TRBV6-1 combines with J gene TRBJ2-2; D not resolved. Looked up from germline, CDR1 is MNHNS and CDR2 is SASEGT. The CDR3 loop spans 13 amino acids. The CDR3 reads CASSKAMSGELFF. Here the CDR3 DNA reads TGTGCCAGCAGTAAAGCCATGTCCGGGGAGCTGTTTTTT.

This clone was seen only a few times. This sequence joins TRBV4-1 and TRBJ1-6; no definite D call. The CDR3 length is 16 residues. Germline CDR1 is MGHRA and CDR2 is YSYEKL. V shed 1 base and J shed 6 bases, with 13 bases lying between them. The CDR3 DNA reads TGCGCCAGCAGCCAAGTCCGCGGGGAGCTTAATTCACCCCTCCACTTT. Its translation is CASSQVRGELNSPLHF.

The V call is TRBV18, the J call TRBJ2-3, with 8 nucleotides matching TRBD1. V shed 1 base, J shed 2 bases, and the junction held 2 bases outside the gene matches. Germline V lookup: CDR1 KGHSH, CDR2 LQKENI. This CDR3 has 15 residues. The CDR3 protein is CASSPRQGITDTQYF. The CDR3, as DNA: TGTGCCAGCTCACCACGACAGGGGATCACAGATACGCAGTATTTT.

The J gene is TRBJ1-4, the V gene TRBV5-6; 10 positions match TRBD1. V shed 4 bases and J 8 bases; nucleotides not matched to a gene: 8. This CDR3 is built from 15 residues. Germline V gene lookup returns CDR1 SGHDT and CDR2 YYEEEE. Written as DNA, the CDR3 is TGTGCCAGCAGCCCCTCGGGACAGGGGCGGGAAAAACTGTTTTTT. Protein: CASSPSGQGREKLFF.

The CDR3 here is CASSLARQAQAFF. The CDR3 coding sequence is TGTGCCAGCAGTTTAGCGCGACAGGCCCAGGCTTTCTTT. The chain uses TRBV12-3 or TRBV12-4 and TRBJ1-1, with D maybe TRBD1 (6 bases). This CDR3 is 13 amino acids long. Trimming stripped 0 bases from V and 11 bases from J, with 13 bases between.

This chain links TRBV7-8 with TRBJ1-5; 7 bases fit TRBD1. The CDR3 totals 17 residues. V gave up 1 base and J gave up 7 bases; unmatched junction bases: 13. The germline CDR1 and CDR2 sequences are SGHVS and FQNEAQ. CDR3 amino acids: CASSLVGGGEGRQPQHF. The CDR3 nucleotides read TGTGCCAGCAGCTTAGTAGGAGGGGGCGAGGGGAGACAGCCCCAGCATTTT.

The CDR3 is CASSQAGTKHQPQHF. As DNA, the CDR3 is TGTGCCAGCAGCCAAGCCGGGACAAAGCATCAGCCCCAGCATTTT. The chain couples TRBV3-1 (or the pseudogene TRBV3-2) to TRBJ1-5; D is perhaps TRBD1 (6 bases). V shed 1 base and J shed 5 bases, with 12 bases lying between them. This CDR3 is 15 amino acids long. Germline CDR1 and CDR2: LGHDT and YNNKEL (reference sequence).

Many counts were recorded for this clone. This chain connects TRBV6-5 to TRBJ1-2; D is perhaps TRBD1 (6 bases). Germline assignment: CDR1 MNHEY and CDR2 SVGAGI. V was pared by 6 bases and J by 8 bases, with 16 bases between. The CDR3 extends over 13 amino acids. The CDR3 nucleotides read TGTGCCAGCAGCTACGCAGGGGTTTGGGGCTACACCTTC. Protein: CASSYAGVWGYTF.

The chain employs TRBV29-1 and TRBJ2-1; 8 nucleotides agree with TRBD2. Per germline, CDR1 SQVTM and CDR2 ANQGSEA. The CDR3 has 13 residues. The ends lost 7 bases at V and 9 bases at J; junction bases unmatched: 11. The CDR3 is CSARGGVSAEQFF. The CDR3 DNA follows: TGCAGCGCCCGGGGGGGGGTTTCGGCTGAGCAGTTCTTC.